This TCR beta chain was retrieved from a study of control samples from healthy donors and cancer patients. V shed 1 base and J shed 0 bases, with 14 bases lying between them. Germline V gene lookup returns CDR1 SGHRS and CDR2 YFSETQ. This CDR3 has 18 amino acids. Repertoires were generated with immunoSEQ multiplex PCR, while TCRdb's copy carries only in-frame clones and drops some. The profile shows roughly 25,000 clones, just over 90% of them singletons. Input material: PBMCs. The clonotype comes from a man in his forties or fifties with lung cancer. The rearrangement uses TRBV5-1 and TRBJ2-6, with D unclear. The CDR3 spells CASSLPPGSTSGANVLTF. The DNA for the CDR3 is TGCGCCAGCAGCTTGCCGCCAGGATCAACCTCTGGGGCCAACGTCCTGACTTTC.